This T cell receptor beta chain was retrieved from a study of blood T cell repertoires in COVID-19. Germline loops: CDR1 SNHLY, CDR2 FYNNEI. Trimming pared 2 bases from V and 7 bases from J, leaving 15 bases between. The CDR3 runs to 14 residues. In its sample, this clone was seen a few times. Assay: immunoSEQ multiplex PCR; the TCRdb copy retains only in-frame clones and omits some. The table lists 200,000 to 300,000 clones, approximately 90% of them singletons. Sequenced sample: PBMCs or T cells enriched from blood (not recorded which). This receptor was obtained from a woman in her 40s with acute COVID-19. The rearrangement uses TRBV2 and TRBJ2-7; D perhaps matches TRBD1 (6 bases). The CDR3 DNA is TGTGCCAGCAGTGAACAGGGACACCGCGGGGAGCAGTACGTC. Amino acid sequence: CASSEQGHRGEQYV.